A single sample is the source of the 17 T cell receptor beta chains below, sequenced in a study of cytomegalovirus exposure and HLA in healthy donors. PCR employed 60 Vbeta and 13 Jbeta primers. Some clones are missing from TCRdb's copy, which holds only in-frame ones; the method was immunoSEQ multiplex PCR. The sample carries about 96,000 clones, roughly 79% recorded once. Source material: PBMCs. These receptors all come from a female donor in good health and CMV-seropositive.

The CDR3 loop is CASSPPAQPQHF. DNA of the CDR3: TGTGCCAGCTCACCACCGGCCCAGCCCCAGCATTTT. The chain couples TRBV18 to TRBJ1-5; the D is unclear. The germline V and J ends were trimmed by 0 bases and 7 bases, with 4 bases remaining between them. The CDR3 covers 12 residues. The germline V gene encodes CDR1 KGHSH and CDR2 LQKENI.

V is TRBV6-1 and J is TRBJ2-1; 8 nucleotides line up with TRBD1. The CDR3 extends over 15 amino acids. The V segment lost 6 bases and the J segment 7 bases; nucleotides outside the gene matches: 11. Germline V gene data show CDR1 as MNHNS and CDR2 as SASEGT. The CDR3 sequence: CASRYPGGNQNEQFF. CDR3 sequence (DNA): TGTGCCAGCAGGTATCCAGGGGGCAACCAGAATGAGCAGTTCTTC.

The chain couples TRBV12-5 to TRBJ1-2, with D possibly being TRBD1 (5 bases). Germline V gives CDR1 LGHNT, CDR2 FRNRAP. This CDR3 contains 13 residues. The germline V and J ends were trimmed by 1 base and 9 bases, with 12 bases remaining between them. CDR3 amino acids: CASGLGQSESYTF. CDR3 sequence (DNA): TGTGCTAGTGGTTTGGGACAGTCAGAGAGCTACACCTTC.

V usage is TRBV9 and J usage is TRBJ2-1, with TRBD1 as a possible D gene (5 bases). The CDR3 has 15 amino acids. Germline values: CDR1 SGDLS, CDR2 YYNGEE. Deletions cut 0 bases from V and 7 bases from J, with 14 bases between. CDR3 region: CASSVVTGRVNEQFF. The CDR3 DNA reads as TGTGCCAGCAGCGTAGTAACGGGCAGGGTAAATGAGCAGTTCTTC.

The chain uses TRBV30 and TRBJ2-1, with TRBD1 identical over 7 bases. Germline V gene lookup returns CDR1 GTSNPN and CDR2 SVGIG (reference sequence). The J segment lost 3 bases and the V segment lost 0 bases, leaving 5 bases of the junction unmatched. This CDR3 region has 15 residues. The DNA for the CDR3 is TGTGCCTGGAGTGTGCAAGGGGGCATCTACAATGAGCAGTTCTTC. Protein: CAWSVQGGIYNEQFF.

This clone was counted a single time. V gene TRBV6-1 combines with J gene TRBJ1-1, with 12 nucleotides matching TRBD1. Looked up from germline, CDR1 is MNHNS and CDR2 is SASEGT. With 11 bases clipped from V and 7 bases from J, the junction kept 11 bases outside the gene matches. CDR3 length equals 14 residues. This CDR3 is CALSWDRGQGEAFF. The CDR3, as DNA: TGTGCCCTATCTTGGGACAGGGGGCAGGGTGAAGCTTTCTTT.

The CDR3 is CSADPVQKLFF. CDR3 nucleotides: TGCAGTGCCGATCCGGTCCAAAAACTGTTTTTT. The rearrangement uses TRBV20-1 and TRBJ1-4, with no clear D. Deletions cut 6 bases from V and 9 bases from J, with 11 bases between. Germline-derived CDR1 and CDR2 are DFQATT and SNEGSKA (reference sequence). The CDR3 length is 11 residues.

CDR3: CASSSPGSTPNYGYTF. CDR3 coding DNA: TGTGCCAGCAGCTCCCCAGGGTCCACCCCTAACTATGGCTACACCTTC. The chain combines TRBV9 with TRBJ1-2; TRBD1 is a possible D gene (5 bases). The CDR3 spans 16 residues. Germline assignment: CDR1 SGDLS and CDR2 YYNGEE. Trimming took 4 bases from V and 0 from J, leaving 16 bases between them.

This sequence joins TRBV7-2 and TRBJ1-2, with D uncertain. The CDR3 has 12 residues. Germline V gene lookup returns CDR1 SGHTA and CDR2 FQGNSA. Trimming removed 7 bases from V and 6 bases from J, with 12 bases in between. In DNA, the CDR3 is TGTGCCAGCACCGAACACCTTCATGGCTACACCTTC. Residues: CASTEHLHGYTF. Variable domain in full (rest from reference TRBV7-2 and TRBJ1-2): GAGVSQSPSNKVTEKGKDVELRCDPISGHTALYWYRQSLGQGLEFLIYFQGNSAPDKSGLPSDRFSAERTGGSVSTLTIQRTQQEDSAVYLCASTEHLHGYTFGSGTRLTVV.

This sequence joins TRBV29-1 and TRBJ1-5; 10 nucleotides align to TRBD1. The CDR3 is 15 amino acids. Per the germline V gene, CDR1 is SQVTM and CDR2 is ANQGSEA. V lost 8 bases, J lost 2 bases, and 9 bases stayed unmatched. The chain's CDR3 is CSIGTGTGGNQPQHF. The CDR3 nucleotides are TGCAGCATTGGAACCGGGACAGGGGGCAATCAGCCCCAGCATTTT.

This clone was recorded a few times. V and J are TRBV5-8 and TRBJ2-7, with 9 bases lining up with TRBD1. This CDR3 is 14 amino acids long. V dropped 2 bases and J dropped 2; count of bases not matched to a gene: 2. Germline V gives CDR1 SGHTS, CDR2 YDEGEE. The CDR3 region has the DNA TGTGCCAGCAGCTTTGGGACAGGGACCTACGAGCAGTACTTC. Protein product: CASSFGTGTYEQYF. The full variable domain, with the rest looked up from reference TRBV5-8 and TRBJ2-7, is EAGVTQSPTHLIKTRGQQATLRCSPISGHTSVYWYQQALGLGLQFLLWYDEGEERNRGNFPPRFSGRQFPNYSSELNVNALELEDSALYLCASSFGTGTYEQYFGPGTRLTVT.

The sample holds a few counts of this clone. The chain has TRBV15 and TRBJ2-1; maybe TRBD2 (6 bases). The CDR3 runs to 16 residues. Trimming took 4 bases from V and 5 from J, leaving 18 bases between them. Germline V gene sequence: CDR1 LNHNV, CDR2 YYDKDF (reference sequence). The CDR3 DNA follows: TGTGCCACCAGCAAACTTCTAGCGATTCCCCACAATGAGCAGTTCTTC. Translation gives CATSKLLAIPHNEQFF.

The chain has TRBV14 and TRBJ2-5, with a tentative D call TRBD2 (6 bases). CDR1 is SGHDN, CDR2 FVKESK, per germline. V lost 0 bases and J lost 4, with 18 bases in between. The CDR3 consists of 17 residues. The CDR3 DNA is TGTGCCAGCAGCCAAGAATGGGGGATCGTCGGGGGAGAGACCCAGTACTTC. Its translation: CASSQEWGIVGGETQYF.

The V and J genes are TRBV7-2 and TRBJ2-1; 10 positions match TRBD2. V was pared by 4 bases and J by 9 bases, with 15 bases of the junction left unmatched. The CDR3 sequence is 17 residues long. CDR1 SGHTA and CDR2 FQGNSA come from the germline V gene. The CDR3, as DNA: TGTGCCAGCAGCTCCTGGACTAAGCGGGGGGGCCCGGGTGAGCAGTTCTTC. It is translated as CASSSWTKRGGPGEQFF.

The chain employs TRBV27 and TRBJ2-5; D is uncertain. V lost 6 bases and J 0 bases, leaving 11 bases between the germline ends. Germline CDR1 is MNHEY and CDR2 is SMNVEV (reference sequence). The CDR3 covers 14 residues. The CDR3 loop is CASSPGGYQETQYF. The CDR3, as DNA: TGTGCCAGCAGCCCCGGCGGCTACCAAGAGACCCAGTACTTC.

The gene calls are TRBV5-1 and TRBJ2-2; D is possibly TRBD2 (7 bases). CDR1 SGHRS and CDR2 YFSETQ come from the germline V gene. Trimming cost V 0 bases and J 4 bases, with 16 bases left between them. The length of the CDR3 is 17 residues. CDR3 amino acids: CASSLEPGEGITGELFF. In nucleotides, the CDR3 is TGCGCCAGCAGCTTGGAGCCAGGGGAGGGGATCACCGGGGAGCTGTTTTTT.

This chain links TRBV7-2 with TRBJ2-2; D gene ambiguous. Germline V gives CDR1 SGHTA, CDR2 FQGNSA. Trimming took 3 bases from V and 4 from J, leaving 9 bases between them. CDR3 length: 14 residues. The CDR3 region is CASSLQVPTGELFF. CDR3 DNA: TGTGCCAGCAGCTTGCAGGTTCCCACCGGGGAGCTGTTTTTT.